This record concerns one TCR beta chain sequence. Under the authors' procedure: The authors estimated nucleated cell counts from reference gene primer amplification. Using immunoSEQ multiplex PCR, the repertoire was profiled, and TCRdb retains in-frame clones only, with some absent. The V and J calls and the clone size are those of that table, but D and trimming were determined from the DNA. The data hold some 330,000 clones, with more than 75% observed a single time. Donors were grouped by their self-reported clinical history. Germline V gene lookup returns CDR1 GTSNPN and CDR2 SVGIG (reference sequence). CDR3 size: 13 residues. J was trimmed by 5 bases and V by 3 bases; bases with no gene match: 5. This entry is derived from a study of blood T cell repertoires in COVID-19.

This clonotype was sampled from a man aged 40-55 years in a cohort exposed to, infected with or recovered from COVID-19 (not recorded which). The sequenced material came from PBMCs or T cells enriched from blood (not recorded which). V is TRBV30 and J is TRBJ2-3; TRBD1 matches 7 bases. CDR3 nucleotides: TGTGCCTGGAGCGACAGGGTAGGAGATACGCAGTATTTT. Protein: CAWSDRVGDTQYF.